This entry lists 17 T cell receptor beta chains sequenced from one sample in a study of CD8+CD57+ T cells in acquired aplastic anemia. The authors sequenced patients whose flow cytometry had shown CD8+CD57+ cell expansion. Researchers used genomic DNA as the template to profile TCR beta VDJ and CDR3. TCRdb reprocessed the reads with MiXCR, giving one entry per CDR3 protein. The sample gives roughly 240,000 distinct CDR3 sequences, about 44% of which show up once; about 8.3% is in the top ten. The sample was sorted CD4+, CD8+, or CD8+CD57+ T cells (not recorded which) from PBMCs. These receptors came from a human donor with aplastic anemia.

A remark on this clonotype: The germline gene is not matched at one end of the junction; a read error may be the cause. The chain links TRBV15 to TRBJ1-2; 7 nucleotides line up with TRBD1. Looked up from germline, CDR1 is LNHNV and CDR2 is YYDKDF (reference sequence). The CDR3 extends over 16 amino acids. The CDR3 loop reads CATSKYRGLYVWGYTF. The CDR3 region has the DNA TGCGCCACCAGCAAGTACAGGGGACTCTATGTTTGGGGCTACACCTTC. The entire variable domain, with the rest obtained from reference TRBV15 and TRBJ1-2, is as follows: DAMVIQNPRYQVTQFGKPVTLSCSQTLNHNVMYWYQQKSSQAPKLLFHYYDKDFNNEADTPDNFQSRRPNTSFCFLDIRSPGLGDTAMYLCATSKYRGLYVWGYTFGSGTRLTVV.

The chain links TRBV5-4 to TRBJ2-5; either TRBD1 or TRBD2 may supply D (5 bases each). V was shortened by 3 bases and J by 5 bases, with 14 bases between the two germline ends. The V gene's germline CDR1 is SGHNT and CDR2 YYREEE (reference sequence). The CDR3 is made up of 14 amino acids. DNA of the CDR3: TGTGCCAGCAGCTCGCTCGGTGAGGGGGAGACCCAGTACTTC. Translating gives CASSSLGEGETQYF.

This clonotype was seen only once. The chain joins TRBV25-1 to TRBJ1-1, with a tentative D call TRBD1 (6 bases). V lost 6 bases to trimming and J lost 5 bases, with 16 bases between them. The length of the CDR3 is 14 residues. Germline lookup yields CDR1 MGHDK and CDR2 SYGVNS. CDR3 coding DNA: TGTGCCAGCAGGAGCAGGGGCGTCAGTACTGAAGCTTTCTTT. Encoded protein: CASRSRGVSTEAFF.

The V call is TRBV19, the J call TRBJ1-4; tentative D call: TRBD1 (5 bases). V gave up 10 bases and J gave up 1 base, with 16 bases separating them. This CDR3 has 15 residues. Germline CDR1 and CDR2: LNHDA and SQIVND (reference sequence). CDR3 sequence reads: CANGSLGVTNEKLFF. DNA for the CDR3: TGTGCCAATGGCTCTCTGGGGGTAACTAATGAAAAACTGTTTTTT.

This clonotype was seen only a few times. V gene TRBV6-2 or TRBV6-3 combines with J gene TRBJ2-5; 7 nucleotides line up with TRBD1. The CDR3 is 15 amino acids. The J segment lost 5 bases and the V segment lost 6 bases, leaving 12 bases of the junction unmatched. Germline CDR1 MNHEY, CDR2 SVGEGT. This CDR3 reads CASRFGQDGMETQYF. The CDR3 nucleotides read TGTGCCAGCAGGTTTGGACAGGACGGTATGGAGACCCAGTACTTC.

This clonotype has at least ten counts. This chain uses TRBV19 with TRBJ1-1; a possible D gene is TRBD1 (5 bases). The CDR3 sequence is 14 residues long. In germline, CDR1 is LNHDA, CDR2 SQIVND (reference sequence). The V gene lost 6 bases and the J gene lost 1 base, with 12 bases spanning the gap. The DNA of the CDR3 is TGTGCCAGTAGCACACGGGACGAGAACACTGAAGCTTTCTTT. Residues: CASSTRDENTEAFF.

In regard to this clonotype: This sequence may be a read error, since a much larger clone differs from it by one base. The rearrangement links TRBV4-3 to TRBJ2-3; no firm D call. The CDR3 spans 13 residues. Germline CDR1 is LGHNA and CDR2 is YSLEER. The chain's CDR3 is CGSSQDWPDTQYF. The DNA of the CDR3 is TGCGGCAGCAGCCAAGATTGGCCTGATACGCAGTATTTT.

Ten or more counts support this clonotype. The CDR3 DNA sequence: TGTGCCAGCAGCCAAGGTTTGGGCGCCCCCCGCTACGAGCAGTACTTC. Translation: CASSQGLGAPRYEQYF. The chain has TRBV3-1 and TRBJ2-7; no reliable D call. The CDR3 contains 16 residues. Germline CDR1 is LGHDT and CDR2 is YNNKEL (reference sequence). The germline V and J ends were trimmed by 1 base and 3 bases, with 16 bases remaining between them.

This sequence joins TRBV2 and TRBJ2-7; 12 bases align to TRBD2. The V gene end was trimmed by 7 bases and the J gene end by 12 bases; junction bases not matched to a gene: 7. The CDR3 is 12 amino acids. CDR1 SNHLY and CDR2 FYNNEI come from the germline V gene. The CDR3 nucleotides read TGTGCCAGCACCCTAGCGGGAGGGCAAGGGTACTTC. Protein sequence: CASTLAGGQGYF.

This rearrangement joins TRBV20-1 to TRBJ2-7, with TRBD1 matching over 9 bases. Losses at the gene ends were 0 bases for V and 6 bases for J; bases not matched to a gene: 12. This CDR3 has 16 residues. Germline V CDR1 and CDR2: DFQATT, SNEGSKA (reference sequence). This chain's CDR3 is CSARDPSGTGTREQYF. The CDR3 DNA reads as TGCAGTGCTAGAGACCCTTCCGGGACAGGGACTCGCGAGCAGTACTTC.

The chain couples TRBV20-1 to TRBJ2-7; 8 bases are shared with TRBD2. CDR1 and CDR2 from the germline V gene are DFQATT and SNEGSKA (reference sequence). With 0 bases clipped from V and 6 bases from J, the junction kept 7 bases outside the gene matches. The CDR3 totals 14 residues. Here the CDR3 DNA reads TGCAGTGCTAGAGACCCGGGGGGGGTATCCGAGCAGTACTTC. Amino acids: CSARDPGGVSEQYF.

CDR3: CASRSSGALGYTF. CDR3 coding DNA: TGTGCCAGCAGATCCTCAGGGGCCCTAGGCTACACCTTC. The V and J genes are TRBV6-5 and TRBJ1-2, with TRBD1 as a possible D gene (6 bases). V dropped 6 bases and J dropped 8 bases, with 16 bases sitting between them. CDR3 length equals 13 residues. CDR1 and CDR2 (germline): MNHEY, SVGAGI.

The chain has TRBV4-3 and TRBJ1-1, with D tentatively TRBD1 (5 bases). The length of the CDR3 is 16 residues. Trimming stripped 6 bases from V and 0 bases from J, with 17 bases between. Germline CDR1 LGHNA, CDR2 YSLEER. Here the CDR3 DNA reads TGCGCCAGCAGTCGCCTCACAGGAACCATGAACACTGAAGCTTTCTTT. Translated, it gives CASSRLTGTMNTEAFF.

The chain carries TRBV25-1 and TRBJ2-1, with a weak D call TRBD1 (6 bases). CDR3 length equals 12 residues. Germline CDR1 is MGHDK and CDR2 is SYGVNS. The V gene lost 6 bases and the J gene lost 12 bases, with 15 bases spanning the gap. The chain's CDR3 is CASSNAGVTQFF. In nucleotides, the CDR3 is TGTGCCAGCAGCAATGCAGGGGTGACGCAGTTCTTC.

This clonotype was seen many times. This chain uses TRBV19 with TRBJ1-1; a weak D match, TRBD1 (5 bases). The CDR3 runs to 15 residues. V lost 7 bases, J lost 0 bases, and 15 bases lay in between. Germline CDR1 and CDR2: LNHDA and SQIVND (reference sequence). This chain's CDR3 is CASTPGRAMNTEAFF. The CDR3 DNA reads as TGTGCCAGTACCCCAGGGAGGGCAATGAACACTGAAGCTTTCTTT.

Ten or more counts support this clonotype. The rearrangement joins TRBV19 to TRBJ2-7; TRBD1 agrees at 10 bases. Germline CDR1 and CDR2: LNHDA and SQIVND (reference sequence). The CDR3 contains 14 residues. V was pared by 5 bases and J by 3 bases, with 4 bases of the junction left unmatched. The chain's CDR3 is CASSLGQGVYEQYF. The CDR3, as DNA: TGTGCCAGTAGTTTAGGACAGGGGGTCTACGAGCAGTACTTC.

This clonotype came up once. A much more abundant neighbour one base away suggests this may be a read error. This is likely a read error, given that the CDR3 carries no conserved phenylalanine or tryptophan at its end. The J gene is TRBJ2-7, the V gene TRBV5-4; D not resolved. The ends were cut back, 0 bases at V and 3 bases at J, with 10 bases in the middle. Germline V gene sequence: CDR1 SGHNT, CDR2 YYREEE (reference sequence). There are 14 residues in the CDR3. The CDR3 DNA reads TGTGCCAGCAGCTTGGTTCCAGCTGACTACGAGCAGTACCTC. Amino acids: CASSLVPADYEQYL.